A single sample is the source of the 28 T cell receptor beta chains below, sequenced in a study of CD8 T cells in Susac syndrome. Reverse transcription of roughly 0.5 to 1 ug RNA used random hexamers. MiXCR, run by TCRdb on the immunoSEQ multiplex PCR reads, gives a single entry per CDR3 protein. The table has about 83,000 distinct CDR3 sequences, approximately 95% seen once; the top ten hold 0.46%. The sample consisted of CD8+ T cells from PBMCs. All receptors derive from a human donor with Susac syndrome.

The rearrangement uses TRBV5-8 and TRBJ2-5, with TRBD2 identical over 10 bases. This CDR3 is 15 amino acids long. Germline trimming cut 2 bases from V and 1 base from J; bases unmatched to any gene: 2. Germline lookup yields CDR1 SGHTS and CDR2 YDEGEE. CDR3 residues: CASSLGTSAQETQYF. DNA of the CDR3: TGTGCCAGCAGCTTAGGGACTAGCGCCCAAGAGACCCAGTACTTC. Based on the CDR3 plus reference TRBV5-8 and TRBJ2-5, the full variable domain is EAGVTQSPTHLIKTRGQQATLRCSPISGHTSVYWYQQALGLGLQFLLWYDEGEERNRGNFPPRFSGRQFPNYSSELNVNALELEDSALYLCASSLGTSAQETQYFGPGTRLLVL.

The rearrangement links TRBV20-1 to TRBJ2-3; TRBD2 is a possible D gene (5 bases). V shed 0 bases and J shed 5 bases, with 21 bases lying between them. The germline V gene has CDR1 DFQATT and CDR2 SNEGSKA (reference sequence). This CDR3 has 17 residues. The chain's CDR3 is CSAREGRSGAWEDTQYF. CDR3 nucleotide sequence: TGCAGTGCTAGAGAGGGTCGGAGCGGAGCTTGGGAAGATACGCAGTATTTT.

The CDR3 region has the DNA TGTGCCAGCAGTGATTGGGGAGTCAATCAGCCCCAGCATTTT. Protein: CASSDWGVNQPQHF. The rearrangement uses TRBV6-1 and TRBJ1-5, with D uncertain. V shed 3 bases and J shed 3 bases, with 9 bases lying between them. This CDR3 has 14 amino acids. Germline loops: CDR1 MNHNS, CDR2 SASEGT.

This chain joins TRBV6-5 and TRBJ2-3, with TRBD1 matching over 10 bases. The CDR3 extends over 16 amino acids. CDR1 MNHEY and CDR2 SVGAGI come from the germline V gene. V lost 4 bases, J lost 4 bases, and 8 bases stayed unmatched. CDR3 bases: TGTGCCAGCAGTTCCACCGGACAGGGGGGATCAGATACGCAGTATTTT. Its translation: CASSSTGQGGSDTQYF.

The rearrangement links TRBV7-6 to TRBJ2-5, with D possibly matching TRBD2 (5 bases). The V and J ends lost 2 bases and 5 bases respectively, with 18 bases between them. Germline CDR1 reads SGHVS; CDR2 reads FNYEAQ. The CDR3 sequence is 16 residues long. The CDR3 loop reads CASSLPDRYGVETQYF. DNA for the CDR3: TGTGCCAGCAGCTTACCGGATAGGTACGGGGTTGAGACCCAGTACTTC.

This chain joins TRBV27 and TRBJ2-7; 11 bases align to TRBD2. Trimming at V came to 5 bases and at J to 2 bases, leaving 5 bases not matched to a gene. In germline, CDR1 is MNHEY, CDR2 SMNVEV (reference sequence). There are 15 residues in the CDR3. This chain's CDR3 is CASSPGTSGAYEQYF. As DNA, the CDR3 is TGTGCCAGCAGTCCCGGGACTAGCGGAGCCTACGAGCAGTACTTC.

This clonotype has more than one count but fewer than ten. CDR3 sequence (DNA): TGTGCCAGCAGTCTACAGTACAATGAGCAGTTCTTC. It codes for CASSLQYNEQFF. This chain joins TRBV5-6 and TRBJ2-1; D gene ambiguous. The germline V gene encodes CDR1 SGHDT and CDR2 YYEEEE. V dropped 5 bases and J dropped 4 bases, with 7 bases sitting between them. The CDR3 contains 12 residues.

The chain links TRBV5-1 to TRBJ2-1; D could derive from TRBD1 or TRBD2 (5 bases each). V gave up 0 bases and J gave up 0 bases, with 10 bases separating them. Per germline, CDR1 SGHRS and CDR2 YFSETQ. The length of the CDR3 is 16 residues. This chain's CDR3 is CASSLDGTPSYNEQFF. In nucleotides, the CDR3 is TGCGCCAGCAGCTTGGACGGGACCCCCTCCTACAATGAGCAGTTCTTC.

This chain connects TRBV6-1 to TRBJ2-1, with a weak D call TRBD1 (5 bases). This CDR3 has 15 residues. The germline CDR1 and CDR2 sequences are MNHNS and SASEGT. V was trimmed by 3 bases and J by 7 bases, leaving 16 bases between them. The CDR3 DNA is TGTGCCAGCAGTGAGACAGCCCCCTTAGGGAATGAGCAGTTCTTC. This codes for CASSETAPLGNEQFF.

Notes on this clonotype: One end of the junction varies from germline; a read error may be responsible. The CDR3: CASSQDGTVAEAFF. CDR3 coding DNA: TGTGCCAGCAGTCAAGACGGGACGGTCGCTGAAGCTTTCTTT. This chain joins TRBV3-1 and TRBJ1-1; tentatively, D is TRBD1 (5 bases). Germline-derived CDR1 and CDR2 are LGHDT and YNNKEL (reference sequence). This CDR3 is 14 amino acids long.

The chain recombines TRBV15 with TRBJ2-2; no firm D call. The CDR3 sequence is 12 residues long. Deletions cut 5 bases from V and 3 bases from J, with 4 bases between. Germline V CDR1 and CDR2: LNHNV, YYDKDF (reference sequence). The CDR3 DNA follows: TGTGCCACCAGCGATTACACCGGGGAGCTGTTTTTT. Its translation: CATSDYTGELFF.

The chain couples TRBV20-1 to TRBJ2-7; 9 bases are a match to TRBD2. This CDR3 comprises 15 residues. The ends lost 3 bases at V and 6 bases at J; junction bases unmatched: 12. Germline V gives CDR1 DFQATT, CDR2 SNEGSKA (reference sequence). CDR3 coding DNA: TGCAGTGCTAGGCAACCTCCGGGACTAGCCCTCGAGCAGTACTTC. Its translation is CSARQPPGLALEQYF.

This chain uses TRBV27 with TRBJ2-5; possibly TRBD2 for D (6 bases). The germline V gene has CDR1 MNHEY and CDR2 SMNVEV (reference sequence). The CDR3 is 14 amino acids. With 6 bases removed from V and 1 base from J, the gap between germline ends came to 12 bases. DNA of the CDR3: TGTGCCAGCAGCCCTTTGGGACTCCAAGAGACCCAGTACTTC. Translating it yields CASSPLGLQETQYF.

The V call is TRBV19, the J call TRBJ2-7, with TRBD1 matching 9 bases. This CDR3 contains 13 residues. V lost 6 bases, J lost 3 bases, and 3 bases stayed unmatched. The germline gives CDR1 LNHDA, CDR2 SQIVND (reference sequence). The CDR3 sequence is CASSAGQGYEQYF. The CDR3 region has the DNA TGTGCCAGTAGCGCGGGACAGGGCTACGAGCAGTACTTC.

This clonotype occurred once. The rearrangement links TRBV29-1 to TRBJ2-1; 8 nucleotides line up with TRBD2. The CDR3 sequence is 12 residues long. CDR1 SQVTM and CDR2 ANQGSEA come from the germline V gene. V shed 7 bases, J shed 4 bases, and the junction held 3 bases outside the gene matches. The CDR3 bases are TGCAGCGGGAGCGGGAGTTACAATGAGCAGTTCTTC. It encodes CSGSGSYNEQFF.

The chain is built from TRBV29-1 and TRBJ2-7; D not certain. There are 13 residues in the CDR3. The V gene's germline CDR1 is SQVTM and CDR2 ANQGSEA. The V and J ends lost 6 bases and 3 bases respectively, with 15 bases between them. The CDR3 DNA reads as TGCAGCGTCGGTGCGATGGAAGTCTACGAGCAGTACTTC. This translates into CSVGAMEVYEQYF.

This clonotype was found once. V gene TRBV5-1 combines with J gene TRBJ2-1, with 9 positions matching TRBD2. The germline V gene encodes CDR1 SGHRS and CDR2 YFSETQ. V lost 6 bases, J lost 2 bases, and 3 bases stayed unmatched. This CDR3 spans 14 amino acids. The CDR3 bases are TGCGCCAGCACCCTAGCGGGACCCTACAATGAGCAGTTCTTC. Encoded protein: CASTLAGPYNEQFF.

The chain uses TRBV6-5 and TRBJ2-5; the match to TRBD1 covers 9 bases. This CDR3 is built from 16 residues. V trimming: 4 bases; J trimming: 0 bases; junction bases outside the gene matches: 6. The germline gives CDR1 MNHEY, CDR2 SVGAGI. CDR3 amino acids: CASSSWTGAYQETQYF. CDR3 DNA sequence: TGTGCCAGCAGTTCTTGGACAGGGGCGTACCAAGAGACCCAGTACTTC.

This sequence joins TRBV27 and TRBJ2-7; unclear D gene. Trimming shortened V by 8 bases and J by 6 bases, and 5 bases separated the two germline ends. CDR3 size: 9 residues. Germline lookup yields CDR1 MNHEY and CDR2 SMNVEV (reference sequence). The CDR3 spells CASGVEQYF. DNA for the CDR3: TGTGCCAGCGGGGTCGAGCAGTACTTC.

The chain joins TRBV12-3 or TRBV12-4 to TRBJ2-1; D might be TRBD1 (5 bases). The length of the CDR3 is 13 residues. V lost 3 bases and J 8 bases, leaving 11 bases between the germline ends. CDR3 loop: CASSFGHWDEQFF. CDR3 nucleotides: TGTGCCAGCAGTTTCGGACATTGGGATGAGCAGTTCTTC.

J is TRBJ2-5 and V is TRBV6-2 or TRBV6-3; TRBD1 or TRBD2 may be the D gene (6 bases each). CDR1 MNHEY and CDR2 SVGEGT come from the germline V gene. V was trimmed by 2 bases and J by 5 bases, leaving 15 bases between them. CDR3 size: 15 residues. CDR3: CASSYGGDQGETQYF. CDR3 DNA sequence: TGTGCCAGCAGTTACGGCGGGGACCAGGGGGAGACCCAGTACTTC.

The V call is TRBV20-1, the J call TRBJ2-7; possibly TRBD1 for D (7 bases). The CDR3 spans 16 residues. Germline assignment: CDR1 DFQATT and CDR2 SNEGSKA (reference sequence). V lost 3 bases, J lost 3 bases, and 21 bases lay in between. The CDR3 sequence is CSARSMTGRQNYEQYF. The CDR3 region has the DNA TGCAGTGCTAGGTCCATGACAGGGAGGCAAAACTACGAGCAGTACTTC.

This clonotype was recorded only once. This chain links TRBV30 with TRBJ2-5; the D is unclear. This CDR3 comprises 13 residues. The V gene lost 3 bases and the J gene lost 1 base, with 9 bases spanning the gap. Germline CDR1 GTSNPN, CDR2 SVGIG (reference sequence). In DNA, the CDR3 is TGTGCCTGGAGAAGTTTAGGCCAAGAGACCCAGTACTTC. This sequence encodes CAWRSLGQETQYF.

The chain uses TRBV29-1 and TRBJ1-2; D ambiguous. V lost 4 bases, J lost 0 bases, and 12 bases lay in between. This CDR3 spans 14 amino acids. Per germline, CDR1 SQVTM and CDR2 ANQGSEA. CDR3 coding DNA: TGCAGCGTTGCCGAGGGATGGGCTAACTATGGCTACACCTTC. Translating it yields CSVAEGWANYGYTF. Supplemented by reference TRBV29-1 and TRBJ1-2, the full variable domain reads SAVISQKPSRDICQRGTSLTIQCQVDSQVTMMFWYRQQPGQSLTLIATANQGSEATYESGFVIDKFPISRPNLTFSTLTVSNMSPEDSSIYLCSVAEGWANYGYTFGSGTRLTVV.

The genes are TRBV5-8 and TRBJ2-5; 11 bases line up with TRBD1. CDR1 is SGHTS and CDR2 is YDEGEE in the germline V gene. V lost 4 bases and J lost 4; bases outside the gene matches: 6. This CDR3 has 15 amino acids. The CDR3, as DNA: TGTGCCAGCAGCCTCGGACAGGGGGCGGCAGAGACCCAGTACTTC. It specifies CASSLGQGAAETQYF.

This rearrangement joins TRBV24-1 to TRBJ1-1; tentatively, D is TRBD1 (6 bases). The V gene's germline CDR1 is KGHDR and CDR2 SFDVKD. The V end was cut by 5 bases, the J end by 1 base, with 7 bases between. CDR3 size: 13 residues. CDR3 sequence: CATSAGANTEAFF. As DNA, the CDR3 is TGTGCCACCAGTGCGGGGGCGAACACTGAAGCTTTCTTT.

The V gene is TRBV29-1, the J gene TRBJ2-3; no definite D call. Germline V gene lookup returns CDR1 SQVTM and CDR2 ANQGSEA. Between the trimmed V and J ends, which lost 4 bases and 0 bases, there was a span of 5 bases. There are 12 residues in the CDR3. CDR3 in DNA: TGCAGCGTTGGATACAGCACAGATACGCAGTATTTT. Its protein is CSVGYSTDTQYF.

This chain links TRBV28 with TRBJ2-7; TRBD2 agrees at 8 bases. Per germline, CDR1 MDHEN and CDR2 SYDVKM. The CDR3 has 13 amino acids. Trimming took 5 bases from V and 6 from J; bases not matched to a gene: 6. CDR3 sequence (DNA): TGTGCCAGCAGTCCAGCGGGAGCGGCCGAGCAGTACTTC. It yields the protein CASSPAGAAEQYF.